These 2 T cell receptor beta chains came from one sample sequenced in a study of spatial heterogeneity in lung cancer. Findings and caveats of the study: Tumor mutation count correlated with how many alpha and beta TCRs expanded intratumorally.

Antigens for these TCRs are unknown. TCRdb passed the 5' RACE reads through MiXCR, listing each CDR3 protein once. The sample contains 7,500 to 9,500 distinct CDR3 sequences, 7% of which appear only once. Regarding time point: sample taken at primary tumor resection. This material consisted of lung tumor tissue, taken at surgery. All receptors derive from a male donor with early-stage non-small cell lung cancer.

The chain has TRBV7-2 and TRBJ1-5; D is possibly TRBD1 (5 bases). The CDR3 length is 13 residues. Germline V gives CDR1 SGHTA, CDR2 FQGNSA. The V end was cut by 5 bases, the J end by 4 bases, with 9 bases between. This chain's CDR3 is CASSAGANQPQHF. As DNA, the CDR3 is TGTGCCAGCAGCGCCGGGGCAAATCAGCCCCAGCATTTT.

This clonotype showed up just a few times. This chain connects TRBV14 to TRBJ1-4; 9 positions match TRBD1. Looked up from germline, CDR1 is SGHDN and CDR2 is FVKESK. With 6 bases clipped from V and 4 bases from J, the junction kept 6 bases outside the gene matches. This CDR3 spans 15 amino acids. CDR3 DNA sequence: TGTGCCAGCAGTCGACAGGGGGAGAGTAATGAAAAACTGTTTTTT. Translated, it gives CASSRQGESNEKLFF.